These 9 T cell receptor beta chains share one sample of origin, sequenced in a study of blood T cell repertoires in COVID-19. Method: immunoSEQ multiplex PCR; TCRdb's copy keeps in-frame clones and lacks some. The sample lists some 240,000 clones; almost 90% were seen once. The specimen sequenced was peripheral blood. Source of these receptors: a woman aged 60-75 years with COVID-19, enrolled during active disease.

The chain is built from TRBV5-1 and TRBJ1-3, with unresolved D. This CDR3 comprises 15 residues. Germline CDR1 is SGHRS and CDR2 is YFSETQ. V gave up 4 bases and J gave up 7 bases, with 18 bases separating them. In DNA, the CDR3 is TGCGCCAGCAGCCCATCCGGAGCCGCCTCGAACACCATATATTTT. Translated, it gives CASSPSGAASNTIYF. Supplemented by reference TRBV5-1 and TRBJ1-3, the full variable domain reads KAGVTQTPRYLIKTRGQQVTLSCSPISGHRSVSWYQQTPGQGLQFLFEYFSETQRNKGNFPGRFSGRQFSNSRSEMNVSTLELGDSALYLCASSPSGAASNTIYFGEGSWLTVV.

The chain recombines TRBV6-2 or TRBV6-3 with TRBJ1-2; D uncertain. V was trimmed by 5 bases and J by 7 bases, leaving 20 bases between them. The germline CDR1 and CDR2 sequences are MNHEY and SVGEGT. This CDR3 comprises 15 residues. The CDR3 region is CASSLRDLLQIGYTF. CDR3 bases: TGTGCCAGCAGTCTACGAGACTTACTCCAAATTGGCTACACCTTC.

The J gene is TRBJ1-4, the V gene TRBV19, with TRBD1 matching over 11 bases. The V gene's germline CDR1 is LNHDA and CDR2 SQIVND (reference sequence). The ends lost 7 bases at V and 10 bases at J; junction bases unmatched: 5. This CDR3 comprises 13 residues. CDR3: CASTRDRGLKLFF. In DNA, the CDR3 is TGTGCCAGTACCCGGGACAGGGGGTTAAAACTGTTTTTT.

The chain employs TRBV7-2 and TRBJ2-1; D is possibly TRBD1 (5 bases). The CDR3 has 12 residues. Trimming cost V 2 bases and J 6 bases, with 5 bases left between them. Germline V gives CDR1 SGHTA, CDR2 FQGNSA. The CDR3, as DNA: TGTGCCAGCAGCTTACAGGGCAATGAGCAGTTCTTC. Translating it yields CASSLQGNEQFF.

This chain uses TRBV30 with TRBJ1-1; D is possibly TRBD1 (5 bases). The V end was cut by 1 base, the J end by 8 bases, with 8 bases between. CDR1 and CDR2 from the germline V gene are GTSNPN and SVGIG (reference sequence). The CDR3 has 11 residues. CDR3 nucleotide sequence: TGTGCCTGGAGTGAAACAGGCGAAGCTTTCTTT. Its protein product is CAWSETGEAFF.

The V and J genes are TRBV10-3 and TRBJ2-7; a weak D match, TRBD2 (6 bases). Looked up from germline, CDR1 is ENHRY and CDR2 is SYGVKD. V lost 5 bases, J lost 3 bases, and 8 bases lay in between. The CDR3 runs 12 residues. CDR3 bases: TGTGCCATCAGTAATAGCGGCTACGAGCAGTACTTC. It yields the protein CAISNSGYEQYF.

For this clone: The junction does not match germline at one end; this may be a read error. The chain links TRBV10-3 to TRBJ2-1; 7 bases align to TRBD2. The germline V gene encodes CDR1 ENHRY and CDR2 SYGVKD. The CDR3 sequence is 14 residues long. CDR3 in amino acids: CAIREFMGGGEQFF. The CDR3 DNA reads TGTGCCATCAGGGAGTTTATGGGGGGGGGTGAGCAGTTCTTC.

The chain's CDR3 is CASSLLQGSSYEQYF. The CDR3, as DNA: TGTGCCAGCAGCTTGCTGCAGGGCAGCTCCTACGAGCAGTACTTC. The chain combines TRBV5-8 with TRBJ2-7, with TRBD1 as a possible D gene (5 bases). The CDR3 extends over 15 amino acids. Germline V gene data show CDR1 as SGHTS and CDR2 as YDEGEE. V lost 1 base to trimming and J lost 0 bases, with 11 bases between them.

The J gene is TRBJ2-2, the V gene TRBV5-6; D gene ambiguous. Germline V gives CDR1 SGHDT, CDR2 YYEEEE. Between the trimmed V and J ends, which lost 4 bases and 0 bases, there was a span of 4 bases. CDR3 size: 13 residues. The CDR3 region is CASSQTNTGELFF. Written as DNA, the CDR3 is TGTGCCAGCAGCCAGACGAACACCGGGGAGCTGTTTTTT.